Here is one T cell receptor (beta chain) with its context. Treatment defined: oral pan-JAK inhibitor, 5-10 mg twice daily. Sequencing relied on a cDNA template that was reverse transcribed from extracted RNA. Clones were read by immunoSEQ multiplex PCR, and TCRdb kept only the in-frame ones, dropping some. The sample lists fewer than 110,000 clones; about 83% were seen once. This CDR3 is built from 16 residues. Per germline, CDR1 MGHRA and CDR2 YSYEKL. V gave up 4 bases and J gave up 0 bases; unmatched junction bases: 6. This specimen belongs to a study of CD8+ T cells in alopecia areata. The receptor was isolated from a human donor with alopecia areata. The input for sequencing was CD8+ T cells sorted from blood, taken at week 24, from a patient treated with tofacitinib. The chain recombines TRBV4-1 with TRBJ2-5; 9 positions match TRBD2. In DNA, the CDR3 is TGCGCCAGCAGCCGCATAGCGGGGGCAAACCAAGAGACCCAGTACTTC. The encoded protein is CASSRIAGANQETQYF.